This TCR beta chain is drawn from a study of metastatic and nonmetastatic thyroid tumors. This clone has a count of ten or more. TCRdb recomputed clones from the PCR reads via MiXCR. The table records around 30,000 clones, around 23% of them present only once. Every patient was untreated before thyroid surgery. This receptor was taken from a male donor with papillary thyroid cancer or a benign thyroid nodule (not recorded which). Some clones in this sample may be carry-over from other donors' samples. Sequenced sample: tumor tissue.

Here the CDR3 reads CASSSTGVSYNEQFF. CDR3 in DNA: TGTGCCAGCAGTTCTACGGGGGTCTCCTACAATGAGCAGTTCTTC. This sequence joins TRBV12-3 or TRBV12-4 and TRBJ2-1; D perhaps matches TRBD2 (6 bases). The CDR3 consists of 15 residues. Trimming left V 4 bases short and J 0 bases short, with 10 bases between.